Sequencing of this T cell receptor beta chain was carried out in a study of T cells in Graves' hyperthyroidism and ophthalmopathy. Study overall: Blood was drawn when the patient was first diagnosed and still untreated. Whole-study findings and limits: Most clonotypes that expanded in the thyroid above 0.001 also showed up in blood.

A few counts support this clonotype. Its antigen remains unidentified. Germline CDR1 is SGDLS and CDR2 is YYNGEE. V lost 0 bases and J 6 bases, leaving 15 bases between the germline ends. This CDR3 comprises 15 residues. Exclusion of a patient resulted from uncontrolled infection, other autoimmune disease, pregnancy or lactation. PBMCs were derived from around 10 ml fresh peripheral blood. TCR beta CDR3 regions were amplified from RNA transcripts. Primed by the HTBI set, a first-round RT-PCR was run on the TCR CDR3. TCRdb itself ran the multiplex PCR reads through MiXCR, one entry per CDR3 protein. The sample contains 750,000 to 900,000 distinct CDR3 sequences, around 39% of which appear only once.

This rearrangement joins TRBV9 to TRBJ1-1, with unresolved D. This receptor was obtained from a man between 18 and 29 years old with Graves' hyperthyroidism. Sequencing was performed on blood. Here the CDR3 DNA reads TGTGCCAGCAGCGTAGGAGGAAACCTTAGTCCTGAAGCTTTCTTT. Residues: CASSVGGNLSPEAFF. The full variable domain, in which reference TRBV9 and TRBJ1-1 provide the parts outside the CDR3, is DSGVTQTPKHLITATGQRVTLRCSPRSGDLSVYWYQQSLDQGLQFLIQYYNGEERAKGNILERFSAQQFPDLHSELNLSSLELGDSALYFCASSVGGNLSPEAFFGQGTRLTVV.